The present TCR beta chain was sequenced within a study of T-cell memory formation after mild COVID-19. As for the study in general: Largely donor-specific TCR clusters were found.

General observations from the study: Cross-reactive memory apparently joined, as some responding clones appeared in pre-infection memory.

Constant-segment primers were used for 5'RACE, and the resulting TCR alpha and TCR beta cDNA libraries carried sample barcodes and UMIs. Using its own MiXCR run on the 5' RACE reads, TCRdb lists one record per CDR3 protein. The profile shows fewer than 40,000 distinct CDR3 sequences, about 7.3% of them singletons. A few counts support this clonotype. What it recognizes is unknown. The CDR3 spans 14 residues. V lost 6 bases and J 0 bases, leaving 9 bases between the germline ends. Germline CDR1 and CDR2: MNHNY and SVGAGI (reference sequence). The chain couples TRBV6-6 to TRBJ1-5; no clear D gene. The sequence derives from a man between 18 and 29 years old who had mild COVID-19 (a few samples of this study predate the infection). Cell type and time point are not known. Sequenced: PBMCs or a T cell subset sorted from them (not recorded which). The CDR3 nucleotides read TGTGCCAGCAGCCCCAGCGATAGCAATCAGCCCCAGCATTTT. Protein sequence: CASSPSDSNQPQHF.